One T cell receptor beta chain is described in this entry. No cognate antigen has been identified for it. Base qualities were left out, and no much larger clone turns up one base away. This entry belongs to a study of blood T cell repertoires in COVID-19 (dated by TCRdb to about 2020). As for the study more broadly: Samples covering the acute and convalescent phases of COVID-19 were provided by collaborators in the United States, Italy and Spain. A freely available public database, intended as a resource for researchers studying the immune response to SARS-CoV-2, is where the repertoires were released. The material from the prospective study consisted of cDNA or gDNA derived from T cells, B-cell-depleted T cells, or PBMCs. The samples were drawn from the first 160 participants of the ongoing ImmuneRACE study and from over a thousand subjects provided by 6 global collaborators. Where HLA class I and class II types were available, the types were taken from metadata supplied by the sample provider, not from assay-based typing. Deeply sampled blood TCRbeta repertoires from subjects exposed to, actively infected with, or recovered from COVID-19 were included in the dataset. The sample metadata nearly always contained a de-identified subject ID, COVID-19 status, age in years and sex. The full study reports these points: The quantity of clinical and demographic metadata differed by source and by participant and was supplied without curation.

TCRbeta CDR3 regions were amplified from genomic DNA by means of the immunoSEQ Assay, a bias-controlled multiplex PCR. Processing in the source paper ran as follows. Nucleated cell counts per sample were estimated from amplification of reference gene primers within the assay. To quantify the absolute abundance of each unique TCRbeta CDR3 rearrangement, sequence reads were collapsed and filtered. For each sample, productive Simpson clonality was calculated by taking the square root of Simpson's diversity index across productive rearrangements. The source is immuneACCESS, and TCRdb retained only in-frame sequences with V and J called. Part of the clones is not carried over; for the studies checked, unresolved V genes explain less than half of this, and the remainder is unexplained. Clone size and V and J calls were adopted from that table, with D and trimming inferred from the DNA. Recorded for this sample are over 350,000 clones; 70% to 90% of them occurred a single time. The top ten clonotypes cover roughly 1.2% of the sample.

Participants in the prospective study were enrolled through a virtual design, were aged roughly 18 to 90 years, and lived in 24 United States geographic areas. To assign participants to cohorts, the prospective study relied on clinical history that participants themselves reported in a screening survey and a study questionnaire. Recovered participants in ImmuneRACE Cohort 3 were defined as having two consecutive negative NP/OP PCR tests, clearance from a healthcare professional, or resolution of symptoms. In the prospective study, whole blood, serum and a nasopharyngeal or oropharyngeal swab were collected from each participant by mobile phlebotomists. Additional blood draws and questionnaires over a 2-month period could optionally be provided by prospective study participants. Prospective study blood samples were shipped either frozen or at room temperature before DNA extraction. V was cut back by 3 bases and J by 4 bases, leaving a gap of 13 bases between them. The CDR1 and CDR2 encoded by the germline V gene are MDHEN and SYDVKM. The CDR3 runs 14 residues from the cysteine to the phenylalanine. This entry keeps only the CDR3 DNA: 42 bases, framed from base 1.

This chain is built from TRBV28 and TRBJ2-7, with TRBD1 tentatively as D gene (5 bases match). The source material was PBMCs or T cells enriched from blood (not recorded which). The source is a young woman who had recovered from COVID-19. The CDR3 reads CASSLGVAGYEQYF. The DNA sequence reads TGTGCCAGCAGTTTGGGCGTAGCAGGGTACGAGCAGTACTTC.